This T cell receptor (beta chain) was found in a study of blood T cell repertoires in COVID-19. The V gene's germline CDR1 is MNHEY and CDR2 SMNVEV (reference sequence). This CDR3 spans 15 amino acids. V shed 2 bases, J shed 2 bases, and the junction held 2 bases outside the gene matches. Per the original data handling: Nucleated cell counts were estimated from reference gene primer amplification. Sequencing used immunoSEQ multiplex PCR; TCRdb keeps in-frame clones, though not all of them. The V and J calls and clone size come from that table; D and trimming were worked out from the DNA. The sample records approximately 37,000 clones, approximately 83% being singletons.

V is TRBV27 and J is TRBJ2-5, with 10 bases identical to TRBD1. This sequence originates from a man aged 40-50 years with active COVID-19. Sample: peripheral blood. CDR3 DNA sequence: TGTGCCAGCAGTTTAGAGGGACAGGGGCAAGAGACCCAGTACTTC. The encoded protein is CASSLEGQGQETQYF.